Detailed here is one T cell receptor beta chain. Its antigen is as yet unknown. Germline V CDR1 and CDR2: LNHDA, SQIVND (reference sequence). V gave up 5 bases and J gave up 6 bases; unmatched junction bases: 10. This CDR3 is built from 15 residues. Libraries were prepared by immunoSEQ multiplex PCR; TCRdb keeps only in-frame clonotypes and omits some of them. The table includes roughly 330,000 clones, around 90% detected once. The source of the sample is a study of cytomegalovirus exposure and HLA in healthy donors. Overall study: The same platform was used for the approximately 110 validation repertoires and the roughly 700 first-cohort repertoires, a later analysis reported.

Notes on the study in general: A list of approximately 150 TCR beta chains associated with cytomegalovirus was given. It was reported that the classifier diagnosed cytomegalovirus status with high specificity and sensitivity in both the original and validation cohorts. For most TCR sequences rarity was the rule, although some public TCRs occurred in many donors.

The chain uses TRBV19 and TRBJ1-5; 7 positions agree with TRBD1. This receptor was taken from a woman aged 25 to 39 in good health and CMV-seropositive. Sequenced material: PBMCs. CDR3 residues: CASSSIDRVGQPQHF. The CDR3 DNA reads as TGTGCCAGTAGTTCGATAGACAGGGTGGGTCAGCCCCAGCATTTT.